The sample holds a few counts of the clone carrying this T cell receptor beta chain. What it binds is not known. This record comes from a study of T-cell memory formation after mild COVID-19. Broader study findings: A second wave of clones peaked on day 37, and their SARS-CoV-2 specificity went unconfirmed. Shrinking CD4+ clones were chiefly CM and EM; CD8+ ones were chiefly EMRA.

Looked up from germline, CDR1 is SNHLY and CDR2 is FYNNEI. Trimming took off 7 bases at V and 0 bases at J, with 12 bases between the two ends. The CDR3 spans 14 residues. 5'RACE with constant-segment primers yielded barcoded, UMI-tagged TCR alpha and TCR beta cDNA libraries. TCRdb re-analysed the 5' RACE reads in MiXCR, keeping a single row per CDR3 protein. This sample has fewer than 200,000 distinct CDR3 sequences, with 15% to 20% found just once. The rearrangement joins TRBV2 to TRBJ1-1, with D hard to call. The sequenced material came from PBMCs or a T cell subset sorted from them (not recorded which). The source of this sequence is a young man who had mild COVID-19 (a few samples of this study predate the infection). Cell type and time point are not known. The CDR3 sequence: CASTHPALNTEAFF. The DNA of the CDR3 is TGTGCCAGCACCCACCCGGCTTTGAACACTGAAGCTTTCTTT. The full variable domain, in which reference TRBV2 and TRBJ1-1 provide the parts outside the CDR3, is EPEVTQTPSHQVTQMGQEVILRCVPISNHLYFYWYRQILGQKVEFLVSFYNNEISEKSEIFDDQFSVERPDGSNFTLKIRSTKLEDSAMYFCASTHPALNTEAFFGQGTRLTVV.